The sequence of this T cell receptor beta chain was determined in a study of spatial heterogeneity in lung cancer. In the library, each TCR cDNA molecule bore its own unique molecular identifier. A single record per CDR3 protein comes from TCRdb applying MiXCR to the 5' RACE reads. The sample has approximately 12,000 distinct CDR3 sequences; approximately 6% are singletons. The sample's time point: sample taken at primary tumor resection. Researchers sequenced whole RNA taken from tumor, nontumor lung or frozen PBMC without sorting. Donation came from 70 or so patients with untreated early-stage non-small cell lung cancer. CDR1 and CDR2 (germline): LGHDT, YNNKEL (reference sequence). V was pared by 2 bases and J by 5 bases, with 4 bases between. This CDR3 has 12 residues.

The chain employs TRBV3-1 and TRBJ2-1; D is unresolved. The sample was normal lung tissue next to the tumor, taken at surgery. The receptor comes from a male donor with early-stage non-small cell lung cancer. The DNA for the CDR3 is TGTGCCAGCAGCCAATCTGACAATGAGCAGTTCTTC. Amino acids: CASSQSDNEQFF.